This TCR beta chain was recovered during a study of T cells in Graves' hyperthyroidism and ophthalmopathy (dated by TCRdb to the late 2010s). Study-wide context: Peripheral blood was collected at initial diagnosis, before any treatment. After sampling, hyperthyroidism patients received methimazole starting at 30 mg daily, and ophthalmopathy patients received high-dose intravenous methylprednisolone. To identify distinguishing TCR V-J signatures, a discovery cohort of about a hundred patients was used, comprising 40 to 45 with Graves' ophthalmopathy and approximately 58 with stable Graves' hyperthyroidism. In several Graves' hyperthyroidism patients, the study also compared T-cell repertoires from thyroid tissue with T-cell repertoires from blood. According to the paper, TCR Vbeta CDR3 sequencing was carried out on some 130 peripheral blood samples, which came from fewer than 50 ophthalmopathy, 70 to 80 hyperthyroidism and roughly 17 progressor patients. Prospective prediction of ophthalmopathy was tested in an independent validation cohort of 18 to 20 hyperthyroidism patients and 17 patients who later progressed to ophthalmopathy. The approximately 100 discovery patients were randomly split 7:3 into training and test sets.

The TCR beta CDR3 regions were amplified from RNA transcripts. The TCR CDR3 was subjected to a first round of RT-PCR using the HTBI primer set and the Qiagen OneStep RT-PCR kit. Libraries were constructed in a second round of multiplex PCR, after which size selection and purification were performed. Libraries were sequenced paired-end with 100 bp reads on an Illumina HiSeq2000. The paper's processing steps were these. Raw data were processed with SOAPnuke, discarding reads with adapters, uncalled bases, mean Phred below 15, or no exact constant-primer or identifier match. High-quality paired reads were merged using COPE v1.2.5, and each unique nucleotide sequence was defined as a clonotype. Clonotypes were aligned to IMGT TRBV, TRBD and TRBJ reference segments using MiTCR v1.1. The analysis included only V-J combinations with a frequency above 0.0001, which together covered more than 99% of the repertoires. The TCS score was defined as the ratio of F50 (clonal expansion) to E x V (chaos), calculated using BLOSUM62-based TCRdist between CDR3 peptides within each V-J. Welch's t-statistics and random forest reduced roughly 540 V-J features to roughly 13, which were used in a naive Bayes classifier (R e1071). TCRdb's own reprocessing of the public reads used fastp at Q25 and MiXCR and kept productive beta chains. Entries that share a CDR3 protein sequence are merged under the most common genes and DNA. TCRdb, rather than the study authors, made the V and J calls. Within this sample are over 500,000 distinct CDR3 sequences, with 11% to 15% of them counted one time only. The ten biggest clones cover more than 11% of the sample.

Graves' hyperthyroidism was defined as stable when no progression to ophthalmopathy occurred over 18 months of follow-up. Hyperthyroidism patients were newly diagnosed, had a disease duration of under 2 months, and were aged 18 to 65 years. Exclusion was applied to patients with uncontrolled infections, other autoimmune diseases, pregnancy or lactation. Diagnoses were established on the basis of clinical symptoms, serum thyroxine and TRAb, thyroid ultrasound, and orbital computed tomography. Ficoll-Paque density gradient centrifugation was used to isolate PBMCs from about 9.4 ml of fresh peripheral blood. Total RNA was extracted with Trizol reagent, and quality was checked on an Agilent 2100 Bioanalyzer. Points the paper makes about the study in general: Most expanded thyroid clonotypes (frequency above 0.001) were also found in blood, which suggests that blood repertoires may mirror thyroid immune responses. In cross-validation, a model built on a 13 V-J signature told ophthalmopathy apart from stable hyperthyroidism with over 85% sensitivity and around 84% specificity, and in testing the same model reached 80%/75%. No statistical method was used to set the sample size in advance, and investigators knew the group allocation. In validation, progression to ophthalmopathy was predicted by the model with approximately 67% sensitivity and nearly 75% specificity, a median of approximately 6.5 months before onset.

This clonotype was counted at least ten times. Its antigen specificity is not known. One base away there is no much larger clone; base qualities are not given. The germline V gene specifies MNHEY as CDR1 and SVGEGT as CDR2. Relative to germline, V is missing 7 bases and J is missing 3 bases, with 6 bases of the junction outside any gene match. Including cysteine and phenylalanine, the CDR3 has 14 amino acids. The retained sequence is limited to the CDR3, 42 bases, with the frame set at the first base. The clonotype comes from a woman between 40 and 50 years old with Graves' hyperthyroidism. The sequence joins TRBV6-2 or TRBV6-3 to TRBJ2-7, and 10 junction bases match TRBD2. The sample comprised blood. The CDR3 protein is CASIKAGGIYEQYF. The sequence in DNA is TGTGCCAGCATCAAAGCGGGAGGGATCTACGAGCAGTACTTC.